This is a list of T cell receptor beta chains from one sample in a study of graft-versus-host responses after intestinal transplantation. Libraries were prepared by immunoSEQ multiplex PCR; TCRdb keeps only in-frame clonotypes and omits some of them. The table has about 29,000 clones, about 92% seen once. The sequencing here drew on PBMCs, taken roughly 68 days after intestinal transplant. The receptors come from a human patient who received an intestinal transplant, so some T cells may come from the graft donor. Each CDR3 is given with its conserved first and last residue. D genes are given only for firm matches. Only some rows state a clone size, as once, few, many or a class for expanded clones.

TRBJ2-7 TRBD1 TRBV29-1 . CSVAVQGVSSYEQYF TGCAGCGTGGCCGTACAGGGGGTTTCTTCCTACGAGCAGTACTTC
TRBJ1-1 . TRBV7-9 . CASSLRRESTEAFF TGTGCCAGCAGCTTACGCAGGGAAAGCACTGAAGCTTTCTTT
TRBJ2-2 TRBD2 TRBV6-6 . CASSVSGRDTGELFF TGTGCCAGCAGTGTTAGCGGGAGGGACACCGGGGAGCTGTTTTTT
TRBJ2-3 TRBD1 TRBV6-6 . CASSYGTGEADTQYF TGTGCCAGCAGTTACGGGACAGGGGAGGCAGATACGCAGTATTTT
TRBJ2-2 . TRBV9 . CASSVGRTNTGELFF TGTGCCAGCAGCGTAGGACGGACAAACACCGGGGAGCTGTTTTTT
TRBJ2-1 . TRBV2 . CASSEGYEQFF TGTGCCAGCAGTGAAGGCTATGAGCAGTTCTTC
TRBJ1-1 . TRBV19 once CASTIGGGNTEAFF TGTGCCAGTACCATCGGGGGGGGGAACACTGAAGCTTTCTTT
TRBJ2-5 . TRBV28 once CASSLLPGVGETQYF TGTGCCAGCAGTTTATTACCCGGGGTGGGAGAGACCCAGTACTTC
TRBJ1-5 TRBD1 TRBV30 . CAWSVFTGGGQPQHF TGTGCCTGGAGTGTATTTACAGGGGGCGGTCAGCCCCAGCATTTT
TRBJ2-7 . TRBV9 . CASSPRVGYEQYF TGTGCCAGCAGCCCGAGGGTAGGATACGAGCAGTACTTC
TRBJ2-4 . TRBV5-1 . CASSSGSGVSAKNIQYF TGCGCCAGCAGTTCCGGTAGTGGAGTGAGCGCCAAAAACATTCAGTACTTC
TRBJ1-2 . TRBV7-8 . CASSPDGRDGYTF TGTGCCAGCAGCCCGGATGGGCGGGATGGCTACACCTTC
TRBJ2-1 TRBD1 TRBV5-1 . CASSLVYRGWLGEQFF TGCGCCAGCAGCTTGGTTTACAGGGGGTGGTTGGGTGAGCAGTTCTTC
TRBJ1-1 . TRBV7-2 . CASSLLYSNTEAFF TGTGCCAGCAGCTTATTATACAGTAACACTGAAGCTTTCTTT
TRBJ1-3 . TRBV9 . CASSVGTSSGNTIYF TGTGCCAGCAGCGTAGGGACCAGCTCTGGAAACACCATATATTTT
TRBJ2-5 . TRBV7-5 once CARSKVLAGGQETQYF TGTGCCAGAAGCAAGGTCCTAGCGGGCGGCCAAGAGACCCAGTACTTC
TRBJ2-2 . TRBV27 . CASSWGFATGELFF TGTGCCAGCAGTTGGGGGTTCGCCACCGGGGAGCTGTTTTTT
TRBJ1-1 . TRBV7-9 . CASSLVSGAPNTEAFF TGTGCCAGCAGCTTAGTGTCCGGGGCGCCGAACACTGAAGCTTTCTTT
TRBJ2-3 TRBD2 TRBV4-2 . CASSQDGSTSGGYTDTQYF TGTGCCAGCAGCCAAGATGGGTCAACTAGCGGGGGGTACACAGATACGCAGTATTTT
TRBJ2-1 . TRBV30 . CAWSVGLVLNEQFF TGTGCCTGGAGTGTCGGGCTTGTGTTGAATGAGCAGTTCTTC
TRBJ2-7 . TRBV7-9 . CASSYPNSPSYEQYF TGTGCCAGCAGCTACCCTAACAGCCCCTCCTACGAGCAGTACTTC
TRBJ2-7 TRBD2 TRBV10-2 . CASRPTSGGAGYAEQYF TGCGCCAGCAGACCGACTAGCGGGGGGGCCGGTTATGCCGAGCAGTACTTC
TRBJ1-1 . TRBV5-5 . CASTRSENTEAFF TGTGCCAGCACGAGGTCGGAGAACACTGAAGCTTTCTTT
TRBJ2-1 TRBD1 TRBV10-2 . CASTPGTGNNEQFF TGCGCCAGCACACCGGGGACAGGCAACAATGAGCAGTTCTTC
TRBJ2-2 TRBD2 TRBV6-5 . CASYTSGTGELFF TGTGCCAGTTACACTAGCGGGACCGGGGAGCTGTTTTTT
TRBJ2-1 . TRBV4-2 . CASSQEGGSYNEQFF TGTGCCAGCAGCCAAGAGGGCGGCTCCTACAATGAGCAGTTCTTC
TRBJ2-7 . TRBV7-2 . CASSLGVEQYF TGTGCCAGCAGCTTGGGCGTCGAGCAGTACTTC